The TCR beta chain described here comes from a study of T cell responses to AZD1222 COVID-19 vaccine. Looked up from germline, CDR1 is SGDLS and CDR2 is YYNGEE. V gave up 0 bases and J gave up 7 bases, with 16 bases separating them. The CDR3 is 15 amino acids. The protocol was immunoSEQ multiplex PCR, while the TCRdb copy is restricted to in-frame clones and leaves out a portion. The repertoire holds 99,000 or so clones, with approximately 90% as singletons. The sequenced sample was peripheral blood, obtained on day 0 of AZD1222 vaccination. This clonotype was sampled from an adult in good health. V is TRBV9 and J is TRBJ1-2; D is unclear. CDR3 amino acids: CASSVAIGPSAGYTF. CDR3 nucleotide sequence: TGTGCCAGCAGCGTAGCTATCGGACCTTCGGCTGGCTACACCTTC.